Listed below are T cell receptor beta chains from one sample, sequenced in a study of cytomegalovirus exposure and HLA in healthy donors. Some clones are missing from TCRdb's copy, which holds only in-frame ones; the method was immunoSEQ multiplex PCR. The sample has 55,000 to 65,000 clones; 90% are singletons. Material: PBMCs. These receptors all stem from a man aged 18 to 30 in good health and CMV-seronegative. The CDR3 runs from the conserved cysteine through the conserved F or W. D genes are given only for firm matches. Only some rows state a clone size, as once, few, many or a class for expanded clones.

>-|-|TRBJ1-1|TRBV2
CASSEGATEAFF
TGTGCCAGCAGTGAAGGGGCCACTGAAGCTTTCTTT
>once|TRBD1|TRBJ1-2|TRBV28
CASSSGQGHYGYTF
TGTGCCAGCAGTTCGGGACAGGGACACTATGGCTACACCTTC
>-|-|TRBJ2-5|TRBV9
CASSPFAGETQYF
TGTGCCAGCAGCCCCTTTGCAGGCGAGACCCAGTACTTC
>-|TRBD2|TRBJ2-3|TRBV6-1
CASSEMGLGTSGRPRRDTQYF
TGTGCCAGCAGTGAAATGGGCTTGGGGACTAGCGGGAGGCCGAGGAGGGATACGCAGTATTTT
>-|TRBD2|TRBJ2-1|TRBV11-3
CASRMTGAGGANEQFF
TGTGCCAGCAGAATGACGGGGGCGGGAGGAGCCAATGAGCAGTTCTTC
>-|-|TRBJ1-5|TRBV28
CASGGDHLPQHF
TGTGCCAGCGGAGGGGACCATCTCCCCCAGCATTTT
>-|TRBD2|TRBJ2-7|TRBV27
CASSLRAGDPEQYF
TGTGCCAGCAGTTTACGGGCGGGAGATCCCGAGCAGTACTTC
>-|TRBD2|TRBJ2-1|TRBV7-3
CASSSGLAGPYNEQFF
TGTGCCAGCAGCTCGGGACTAGCGGGACCCTACAATGAGCAGTTCTTC
>once|-|TRBJ1-5|TRBV28
CASSLMANQPQHF
TGTGCCAGCAGTTTGATGGCAAATCAGCCCCAGCATTTT
>-|-|TRBJ1-1|TRBV7-9
CASSSTADRNTEAFF
TGTGCCAGCAGCTCCACGGCAGACAGGAACACTGAAGCTTTCTTT
>-|-|TRBJ2-4|TRBV6-6
CASSYSYSKNIQYF
TGTGCCAGCAGTTACTCGTACAGCAAAAACATTCAGTACTTC
>-|-|TRBJ2-2|TRBV5-4
CASSSNNKNTGELFF
TGTGCCAGCAGTTCGAATAACAAGAACACCGGGGAGCTGTTTTTT
>-|TRBD2|TRBJ2-3|TRBV4-2
CASSRLAGGSTDTQYF
TGTGCCAGCAGCCGTTTAGCGGGAGGCAGCACAGATACGCAGTATTTT
>-|-|TRBJ1-2|TRBV18
CASSPALGGSDYTF
TGTGCCAGCTCACCGGCTTTGGGTGGTAGCGACTACACCTTC
>-|TRBD1|TRBJ1-1|TRBV19
CASSMNTGVNTEAFF
TGTGCCAGTAGTATGAACACAGGGGTGAACACTGAAGCTTTCTTT